The sequence of this TCR beta chain was determined in a study of blood T cell repertoires in COVID-19. For the study at large: Specimens from acute and convalescent COVID-19 originated in the United States, Italy and Spain.

In the original processing: How many nucleated cells were present was estimated from reference gene primer amplification. This table comes from immunoSEQ multiplex PCR, and its TCRdb copy is limited to in-frame clones, with some not included. The V and J calls and clone size come from that table; D and trimming were worked out from the DNA. The table has around 100,000 clones, around 87% seen once. The CDR3 has 16 amino acids. V shed 1 base and J 0 bases; nucleotides not matched to a gene: 6. Germline CDR1 SGHTS, CDR2 YDEGEE. The sequence came from a woman aged 80 or over with acute or convalescent COVID-19. Sequenced material: peripheral blood. The chain couples TRBV5-8 to TRBJ1-1, with 7 bases lining up with TRBD1. The CDR3 region has the DNA TGTGCCAGCAGCTTGACGGGGGACAGACTGAACACTGAAGCTTTCTTT. It codes for CASSLTGDRLNTEAFF. Full variable domain (remainder filled in from reference TRBV5-8 and TRBJ1-1): EAGVTQSPTHLIKTRGQQATLRCSPISGHTSVYWYQQALGLGLQFLLWYDEGEERNRGNFPPRFSGRQFPNYSSELNVNALELEDSALYLCASSLTGDRLNTEAFFGQGTRLTVV.